A single sample gave rise to the 30 T cell receptor beta chains below, sequenced in a study of shared clonotypes between healthy human individuals. Sequencing was performed with immunoSEQ multiplex PCR; in TCRdb, only in-frame clones are kept and a portion is missing. The profile covers 2,500,000 or so clones, with around 90% appearing a single time and approximately 0.4% taken by the ten largest. The sequenced sample was naive CD4+ T cells from PBMCs. Subset specified: CD45RA+ positively selected. These receptors were collected from a man aged 18 to 29 in good health. Some clones in this sample may be carry-over from other donors' samples.

This chain joins TRBV28 and TRBJ1-2, with 10 bases aligning to TRBD1. This CDR3 spans 13 amino acids. The junction had 4 bases not matched to a gene; V was cut back by 5 bases and J by 7 bases. Germline assignment: CDR1 MDHEN and CDR2 SYDVKM. The CDR3 region has the DNA TGTGCCAGCAGTGGGACAGGGGTTCGTGGCTACACCTTC. Residues: CASSGTGVRGYTF.

This clone appeared a few times. This rearrangement joins TRBV7-2 to TRBJ1-2; a possible D gene is TRBD1 (5 bases). V lost 5 bases to trimming and J lost 8 bases, with 18 bases between them. The CDR3 is 14 residues long. Germline CDR1 and CDR2: SGHTA and FQGNSA. The CDR3 coding sequence is TGTGCCAGCAGCCCCAGTGGGGCAGGGCGAGGCTACACCTTC. Amino acids: CASSPSGAGRGYTF.

This clone was counted a single time. This rearrangement joins TRBV15 to TRBJ2-5; D possibly corresponds to TRBD1 (5 bases). The CDR3 has 13 residues. V shed 4 bases and J shed 2 bases, with 8 bases lying between them. Germline V gene lookup returns CDR1 LNHNV and CDR2 YYDKDF (reference sequence). The CDR3 is CATSKGNQETQYF. In nucleotides, the CDR3 is TGTGCCACCAGCAAGGGGAATCAAGAGACCCAGTACTTC.

The chain has TRBV28 and TRBJ2-1, with 10 bases lining up with TRBD1. The CDR3 consists of 15 residues. In germline, CDR1 is MDHEN, CDR2 SYDVKM. V dropped 5 bases and J dropped 3; count of bases not matched to a gene: 4. The CDR3 DNA follows: TGTGCCAGCAGTCCGGGACAGGGGAACTACAATGAGCAGTTCTTC. Its translation: CASSPGQGNYNEQFF.

This chain links TRBV5-1 with TRBJ2-5, with 12 bases matching TRBD2. The length of the CDR3 is 16 residues. Looked up from germline, CDR1 is SGHRS and CDR2 is YFSETQ. V dropped 1 base and J dropped 5; count of bases not matched to a gene: 6. As DNA, the CDR3 is TGCGCCAGCAGCTTGATGCTAGCGGGAGGGTTGGAGACCCAGTACTTC. Protein product: CASSLMLAGGLETQYF. The full variable domain, with the rest looked up from reference TRBV5-1 and TRBJ2-5, is KAGVTQTPRYLIKTRGQQVTLSCSPISGHRSVSWYQQTPGQGLQFLFEYFSETQRNKGNFPGRFSGRQFSNSRSEMNVSTLELGDSALYLCASSLMLAGGLETQYFGPGTRLLVL.

V is TRBV6-1 and J is TRBJ2-7; maybe TRBD2 (6 bases). V dropped 0 bases and J dropped 1 base, with 22 bases sitting between them. Germline V gene sequence: CDR1 MNHNS, CDR2 SASEGT. This CDR3 has 19 amino acids. The CDR3 sequence is CASSEALRGGTRYSYEQYF. The CDR3 bases are TGTGCCAGCAGTGAAGCGCTTCGTGGGGGGACCCGATATTCCTACGAGCAGTACTTC.

This chain links TRBV28 with TRBJ2-1; TRBD2 agrees at 7 bases. Germline assignment: CDR1 MDHEN and CDR2 SYDVKM. V gave up 3 bases and J gave up 1 base; unmatched junction bases: 6. CDR3 length: 16 residues. In DNA form, the CDR3 reads TGTGCCAGCAGTTTCATTACTAGCGCATCCTACAATGAGCAGTTCTTC. This gives the protein CASSFITSASYNEQFF.

This chain joins TRBV28 and TRBJ1-5, with D uncertain. The germline CDR1 and CDR2 sequences are MDHEN and SYDVKM. This CDR3 region has 14 residues. V was shortened by 4 bases and J by 4 bases, with 11 bases between the two germline ends. The CDR3 spells CASSSLAINQPQHF. CDR3 sequence (DNA): TGTGCCAGCAGTTCTCTTGCTATTAATCAGCCCCAGCATTTT.

The chain recombines TRBV9 with TRBJ1-1, with D unclear. Trimming removed 0 bases from V and 1 base from J, with 10 bases in between. In germline, CDR1 is SGDLS, CDR2 YYNGEE. The CDR3 covers 15 residues. The CDR3 DNA sequence: TGTGCCAGCAGCGTAGCTGGGCAACAGAACACTGAAGCTTTCTTT. Its translation is CASSVAGQQNTEAFF. Using reference TRBV9 and TRBJ1-1 for the parts outside the CDR3, the full variable domain is DSGVTQTPKHLITATGQRVTLRCSPRSGDLSVYWYQQSLDQGLQFLIQYYNGEERAKGNILERFSAQQFPDLHSELNLSSLELGDSALYFCASSVAGQQNTEAFFGQGTRLTVV.

The genes are TRBV19 and TRBJ1-1; 11 bases map to TRBD1. CDR3 length: 15 amino acids. V was clipped by 6 bases and J by 2 bases; unmatched bases: 5. Germline lookup yields CDR1 LNHDA and CDR2 SQIVND (reference sequence). The CDR3 nucleotides read TGTGCCAGTAGGGATGGACAGGGGGCTAACACTGAAGCTTTCTTT. This sequence encodes CASRDGQGANTEAFF.

This clone appeared a single time. This CDR3 is also generated by other DNA sequences in the sample. The chain joins TRBV19 to TRBJ1-3; weak D call: TRBD1 (5 bases). Looked up from germline, CDR1 is LNHDA and CDR2 is SQIVND (reference sequence). The V gene lost 6 bases and the J gene lost 0 bases, with 9 bases spanning the gap. The CDR3 contains 14 residues. CDR3 nucleotide sequence: TGTGCCAGTAGAGCGGGGGGCTCTGGAAACACCATATATTTT. Translation gives CASRAGGSGNTIYF.

The chain combines TRBV18 with TRBJ1-1, with D uncertain. V was clipped by 1 base and J by 4 bases, with 10 bases between them. The CDR3 is 14 amino acids. Germline V lookup: CDR1 KGHSH, CDR2 LQKENI. CDR3 sequence: CASSPLLSSTEAFF. CDR3 nucleotide sequence: TGTGCCAGCTCACCACTACTATCGAGCACTGAAGCTTTCTTT. Complete variable domain (other parts from reference TRBV18 and TRBJ1-1): NAGVMQNPRHLVRRRGQEARLRCSPMKGHSHVYWYRQLPEEGLKFMVYLQKENIIDESGMPKERFSAEFPKEGPSILRIQQVVRGDSAAYFCASSPLLSSTEAFFGQGTRLTVV.

The chain uses TRBV20-1 and TRBJ2-5, with D unresolved. CDR3 length: 11 amino acids. Trimming stripped 5 bases from V and 6 bases from J, with 10 bases between. Germline-derived CDR1 and CDR2 are DFQATT and SNEGSKA (reference sequence). For the CDR3, the DNA is TGCAGTGCTCGGAAATTGCAGACCCAGTACTTC. It is translated as CSARKLQTQYF.

CDR3 residues: CASSSTVLTDTQYF. The CDR3 nucleotides are TGTGCCAGCAGCTCCACGGTCCTCACAGATACGCAGTATTTT. The chain uses TRBV11-2 and TRBJ2-3; no clear D. The V end was cut by 4 bases, the J end by 2 bases, with 10 bases between. In germline, CDR1 is SGHAT, CDR2 FQNNGV. The CDR3 totals 14 residues. Full variable domain (rest looked up from reference TRBV11-2 and TRBJ2-3): EAGVAQSPRYKIIEKRQSVAFWCNPISGHATLYWYQQILGQGPKLLIQFQNNGVVDDSQLPKDRFSAERLKGVDSTLKIQPAKLEDSAVYLCASSSTVLTDTQYFGPGTRLTVL.

The genes are TRBV5-1 and TRBJ1-1; the D gene is possibly TRBD1 (5 bases). Trimming took off 6 bases at V and 10 bases at J, with 19 bases between the two ends. CDR1 and CDR2 (germline): SGHRS, YFSETQ. The CDR3 runs to 13 residues. CDR3 sequence (DNA): TGCGCCAGCACCCCCCATGATCGAGACAGAGCTTTCTTT. Amino acids: CASTPHDRDRAFF. The variable domain in full, completed from reference TRBV5-1 and TRBJ1-1, reads KAGVTQTPRYLIKTRGQQVTLSCSPISGHRSVSWYQQTPGQGLQFLFEYFSETQRNKGNFPGRFSGRQFSNSRSEMNVSTLELGDSALYLCASTPHDRDRAFFGQGTRLTVV.

The chain has TRBV5-8 and TRBJ1-1, with 7 bases lining up with TRBD1. Unmatched junction bases numbered 4, after V lost 1 base and J lost 1 base. This CDR3 contains 15 residues. CDR1 is SGHTS and CDR2 is YDEGEE in the germline V gene. This CDR3 is CASSLWGQPNTEAFF. The CDR3 coding sequence is TGTGCCAGCAGCTTGTGGGGACAGCCGAACACTGAAGCTTTCTTT. Full variable domain (rest looked up from reference TRBV5-8 and TRBJ1-1): EAGVTQSPTHLIKTRGQQATLRCSPISGHTSVYWYQQALGLGLQFLLWYDEGEERNRGNFPPRFSGRQFPNYSSELNVNALELEDSALYLCASSLWGQPNTEAFFGQGTRLTVV.

The rearrangement uses TRBV28 and TRBJ2-5; TRBD2 matches at 8 bases. The CDR3 length is 15 residues. Germline lookup yields CDR1 MDHEN and CDR2 SYDVKM. Unmatched junction bases numbered 12, after V lost 7 bases and J lost 5 bases. CDR3 region: CASTTAGLGVETQYF. The CDR3 nucleotides are TGTGCCAGCACTACCGCGGGACTAGGGGTGGAGACCCAGTACTTC.

This chain connects TRBV2 to TRBJ1-5, with D possibly matching TRBD1 (5 bases). Germline assignment: CDR1 SNHLY and CDR2 FYNNEI. Trimming cost V 6 bases and J 3 bases, with 9 bases left between them. This CDR3 region has 13 residues. The CDR3 DNA follows: TGTGCCAGCAGCTCACAGGACAATCAGCCCCAGCATTTT. Translated: CASSSQDNQPQHF.

The chain joins TRBV9 to TRBJ2-3; D is unclear. Trimming left V 0 bases short and J 5 bases short, with 13 bases between. The germline gives CDR1 SGDLS, CDR2 YYNGEE. The CDR3 contains 15 residues. CDR3 in amino acids: CASSVVGRLGDTQYF. The CDR3 DNA is TGTGCCAGCAGCGTAGTTGGGCGGCTCGGAGATACGCAGTATTTT.

This chain connects TRBV28 to TRBJ1-2; D remains unclear. CDR1 is MDHEN and CDR2 is SYDVKM in the germline V gene. The germline V and J ends were trimmed by 6 bases and 5 bases, with 7 bases remaining between them. This CDR3 comprises 11 residues. The CDR3 protein is CASRGEYGYTF. As DNA, the CDR3 is TGTGCCAGCAGGGGAGAATATGGCTACACCTTC.

The V call is TRBV5-1, the J call TRBJ1-4; D is uncertain. Looked up from germline, CDR1 is SGHRS and CDR2 is YFSETQ. The CDR3 has 15 amino acids. Deletions cut 1 base from V and 7 bases from J, with 14 bases between. The CDR3 loop reads CASSLNAQRPEKLFF. CDR3 nucleotide sequence: TGCGCCAGCAGCTTGAATGCCCAGCGGCCTGAAAAACTGTTTTTT.

The J gene is TRBJ2-5, the V gene TRBV27; TRBD2 matches 7 bases. Germline V lookup: CDR1 MNHEY, CDR2 SMNVEV (reference sequence). J gave up 4 bases and V 8 bases, and 16 bases lay outside the gene matches. This CDR3 spans 16 amino acids. The CDR3 spells CASSTRTSSSRETQYF. CDR3 in DNA: TGTGCCAGCTCTACCCGGACTAGTTCGAGTAGAGAGACCCAGTACTTC.

CDR3 DNA: TGTGCCAGCAGCAGAATTAGGGCGAGCGGGAGGGTCGGCCACTATGAGCAGTTCTTC. Its protein product is CASSRIRASGRVGHYEQFF. The chain recombines TRBV7-9 with TRBJ2-1; 10 bases agree with TRBD2. This CDR3 has 19 amino acids. V dropped 5 bases and J dropped 8; count of bases not matched to a gene: 21. Germline CDR1 reads SEHNR; CDR2 reads FQNEAQ (reference sequence).

The chain employs TRBV25-1 and TRBJ2-1, with 7 bases aligning to TRBD2. V lost 8 bases and J lost 2; bases outside the gene matches: 6. The CDR3 loop spans 14 amino acids. Germline values: CDR1 MGHDK, CDR2 SYGVNS. The CDR3 region is CASGIAGAYNEQFF. In DNA, the CDR3 is TGTGCCAGCGGTATAGCGGGCGCCTACAATGAGCAGTTCTTC.

V is TRBV15 and J is TRBJ2-3; D is uncertain. V was pared by 3 bases and J by 3 bases, with 22 bases between. The CDR3 is 18 amino acids. CDR1 is LNHNV, CDR2 YYDKDF, per germline (reference sequence). The CDR3, as DNA: TGTGCCACCAGCAGGCGACCGGGCCGAACAGTGGGGACAGATACGCAGTATTTT. Amino acids: CATSRRPGRTVGTDTQYF.

Remarks on this clone: The same CDR3 can be traced to other DNA sequences in this sample. The chain couples TRBV28 to TRBJ1-1, with D unclear. This CDR3 region has 13 residues. The germline V gene has CDR1 MDHEN and CDR2 SYDVKM. Trimming pared 6 bases from V and 1 base from J, leaving 9 bases between. CDR3: CASSRQANTEAFF. In nucleotides, the CDR3 is TGTGCCAGCAGCCGCCAGGCGAACACTGAAGCTTTCTTT.

The chain recombines TRBV19 with TRBJ2-1; D is unclear. In germline, CDR1 is LNHDA, CDR2 SQIVND (reference sequence). The CDR3 consists of 13 residues. V was trimmed by 5 bases and J by 6 bases, leaving 11 bases between them. CDR3 loop: CASSWQVLNEQFF. CDR3 bases: TGTGCCAGTAGTTGGCAGGTTCTCAATGAGCAGTTCTTC.

J is TRBJ1-1 and V is TRBV11-2; D remains ambiguous. The CDR3 is 14 residues long. The germline V gene encodes CDR1 SGHAT and CDR2 FQNNGV. Trimming pared 3 bases from V and 8 bases from J, leaving 16 bases between. The CDR3 region has the DNA TGTGCCAGCAGCTTGGGGATATTAAGTTTCGAAGCTTTCTTT. Translated: CASSLGILSFEAFF.

This chain joins TRBV2 and TRBJ1-3; 9 nucleotides match TRBD1. CDR1 is SNHLY, CDR2 FYNNEI, per germline. The ends lost 6 bases at V and 8 bases at J; junction bases unmatched: 11. CDR3 length equals 15 residues. The CDR3 nucleotides are TGTGCCAGCAGCGCAGGACAGGGGCCCGGGTACACCATATATTTT. This gives the protein CASSAGQGPGYTIYF.

The chain joins TRBV5-1 to TRBJ2-5; D perhaps matches TRBD1 (5 bases). From germline, CDR1 is SGHRS and CDR2 YFSETQ. There are 14 residues in the CDR3. V lost 7 bases and J lost 2, with 15 bases in between. CDR3 protein: CASGTSGSQETQYF. CDR3 nucleotide sequence: TGCGCCAGCGGCACTTCAGGGTCACAAGAGACCCAGTACTTC. The full variable domain, completed using reference TRBV5-1 and TRBJ2-5, is KAGVTQTPRYLIKTRGQQVTLSCSPISGHRSVSWYQQTPGQGLQFLFEYFSETQRNKGNFPGRFSGRQFSNSRSEMNVSTLELGDSALYLCASGTSGSQETQYFGPGTRLLVL.